The 28 T cell receptor beta chains listed next were all sequenced from one sample in a study of spatial heterogeneity in lung cancer. In TCRdb, the 5' RACE reads were re-called with MiXCR into one record per CDR3 protein. This sample has 55,000 to 75,000 distinct CDR3 sequences, with roughly 7.9% found just once. Time point of the sample: sample taken at primary tumor resection. Unsorted whole RNA samples from tumor, nontumor lung or frozen PBMC were sequenced. Here the sequenced sample was PBMCs, taken at surgery. These receptor sequences come from a female donor with early-stage non-small cell lung cancer.

This clonotype was counted ten times or more. The chain links TRBV6-6 to TRBJ1-1; possibly TRBD1 for D (6 bases). Per germline, CDR1 MNHNY and CDR2 SVGAGI (reference sequence). Trimming shortened V by 4 bases and J by 0 bases, and 18 bases separated the two germline ends. The CDR3 totals 17 residues. The CDR3 protein is CASSSPGQMRVNTEAFF. CDR3 nucleotide sequence: TGTGCCAGCAGTTCCCCCGGACAGATGAGAGTGAACACTGAAGCTTTCTTT.

This clonotype came up many times. The rearrangement uses TRBV7-3 and TRBJ2-3, with 10 nucleotides matching TRBD2. After removal of 5 bases from V and 2 bases from J, the junction contained 13 bases not matched to a gene. The V gene's germline CDR1 is SGHTA and CDR2 FQGTGA. There are 18 residues in the CDR3. CDR3 loop: CASSTNPSGSAHTDTQYF. CDR3 in DNA: TGTGCCAGCAGCACAAACCCTAGCGGGAGTGCCCACACAGATACGCAGTATTTT.

This clonotype was observed many times. V and J are TRBV6-5 and TRBJ2-1; 10 nucleotides agree with TRBD1. This CDR3 comprises 12 residues. CDR1 MNHEY and CDR2 SVGAGI come from the germline V gene. Trimming removed 6 bases from V and 8 bases from J; junction bases left unmatched: 1. The CDR3 loop is CASRGTGDEQFF. CDR3 sequence (DNA): TGTGCCAGCAGAGGGACAGGGGATGAGCAGTTCTTC.

This clonotype was seen a few times. The gene calls are TRBV7-6 and TRBJ2-3; D uncertain. The CDR3 contains 14 residues. With 6 bases removed from V and 5 bases from J, the gap between germline ends came to 15 bases. Looked up from germline, CDR1 is SGHVS and CDR2 is FNYEAQ. CDR3 sequence (DNA): TGTGCCAGCAGTATGGGCATCTTGGGAGATACGCAGTATTTT. Encoded protein: CASSMGILGDTQYF.

CDR3 DNA: TGTGCCAGCTCGGACGGGACAGGGGTTCCGCCGACCCAGTACTTC. It yields the protein CASSDGTGVPPTQYF. The chain combines TRBV18 with TRBJ2-5; 10 bases match TRBD1. Per germline, CDR1 KGHSH and CDR2 LQKENI. Germline trimming cut 6 bases from V and 7 bases from J; bases unmatched to any gene: 11. There are 15 residues in the CDR3.

CDR3 loop: CASSGGTSYGNEQFF. In DNA, the CDR3 is TGTGCCAGCAGTGGGGGGACTAGTTATGGCAATGAGCAGTTCTTC. The chain carries TRBV6-1 and TRBJ2-1; 8 positions match TRBD2. CDR3 length equals 15 residues. The ends lost 4 bases at V and 6 bases at J; junction bases unmatched: 8. CDR1 and CDR2 (germline): MNHNS, SASEGT.

The gene calls are TRBV7-3 and TRBJ2-1; the match to TRBD1 covers 7 bases. The germline V gene has CDR1 SGHTA and CDR2 FQGTGA. J lost 4 bases, V lost 5 bases, and 26 bases had no gene match. This CDR3 spans 21 amino acids. This chain's CDR3 is CASSVPPPGQSDSLRYNEQFF. In DNA, the CDR3 is TGTGCCAGCAGCGTGCCCCCCCCGGGACAGTCCGACTCCTTACGATACAATGAGCAGTTCTTC.

The chain joins TRBV7-2 to TRBJ2-5, with TRBD2 matching 11 bases. Germline V CDR1 and CDR2: SGHTA, FQGNSA. After removal of 3 bases from V and 5 bases from J, the junction contained 5 bases not matched to a gene. The CDR3 totals 15 residues. The CDR3 sequence is CASSLLLAGAETQYF. In nucleotides, the CDR3 is TGTGCCAGCAGCTTGTTACTAGCGGGGGCGGAGACCCAGTACTTC.

This clonotype was seen ten or more times. The chain is built from TRBV28 and TRBJ2-1; D tentatively reads TRBD1 or TRBD2 (6 bases each). V lost 4 bases and J lost 1, with 17 bases in between. The CDR3 contains 17 residues. Germline V CDR1 and CDR2: MDHEN, SYDVKM. The CDR3 loop reads CASSYPGDKTSYNEQFF. CDR3 nucleotides: TGTGCCAGCAGTTACCCGGGGGACAAGACTTCCTACAATGAGCAGTTCTTC. Full variable domain (rest looked up from reference TRBV28 and TRBJ2-1): DVKVTQSSRYLVKRTGEKVFLECVQDMDHENMFWYRQDPGLGLRLIYFSYDVKMKEKGDIPEGYSVSREKKERFSLILESASTNQTSMYLCASSYPGDKTSYNEQFFGPGTRLTVL.

This clonotype was detected many times. The chain links TRBV28 to TRBJ2-5; D perhaps matches TRBD1 (7 bases). Trimming removed 8 bases from V and 4 bases from J, with 17 bases in between. The CDR3 consists of 14 residues. Germline CDR1 and CDR2: MDHEN and SYDVKM. The CDR3 DNA sequence: TGTGCCAGCTTAGGGTCAGGGGGAGGAGAGACCCAGTACTTC. Protein sequence: CASLGSGGGETQYF.

This clonotype was recorded many times. The chain recombines TRBV2 with TRBJ2-1; TRBD2 aligns across 10 bases. The CDR3 spans 15 residues. CDR1 and CDR2 (germline): SNHLY, FYNNEI. V gave up 3 bases and J gave up 9 bases; unmatched junction bases: 8. CDR3 residues: CASSDRLAGVAEQFF. The CDR3 coding sequence is TGTGCCAGCAGTGATAGGCTAGCGGGAGTCGCTGAGCAGTTCTTC.

The chain couples TRBV6-5 to TRBJ2-3; no definite D call. Germline lookup yields CDR1 MNHEY and CDR2 SVGAGI. The CDR3 covers 13 residues. Trimming took 6 bases from V and 6 from J, leaving 13 bases between them. CDR3 DNA sequence: TGTGCCAGCAGGAACCCCAGCCGGGATACGCAGTATTTT. Protein sequence: CASRNPSRDTQYF.

This clonotype has at least ten counts. V and J are TRBV6-5 and TRBJ2-1, with TRBD1 as a possible D gene (5 bases). Between the trimmed V and J ends, which lost 5 bases and 7 bases, there was a span of 18 bases. The CDR3 is 15 residues long. CDR1 and CDR2 (germline): MNHEY, SVGAGI. The CDR3 nucleotides read TGTGCCAGCAGTAAGTCCTCGGAGTCAGGGAATGAGCAGTTCTTC. The encoded protein is CASSKSSESGNEQFF.

The rearrangement links TRBV15 to TRBJ1-4; a possible D gene is TRBD1 (5 bases). Trimming removed 7 bases from V and 0 bases from J, with 9 bases in between. The CDR3 runs to 14 residues. CDR1 is LNHNV and CDR2 is YYDKDF in the germline V gene (reference sequence). The CDR3 loop is CATIKDTTNEKLFF. Here the CDR3 DNA reads TGTGCCACCATAAAGGACACAACTAATGAAAAACTGTTTTTT.

This clonotype was recorded many times. This chain links TRBV5-6 with TRBJ2-7, with TRBD2 identical over 8 bases. CDR1 is SGHDT and CDR2 is YYEEEE in the germline V gene. The V segment lost 7 bases and the J segment 4 bases; nucleotides outside the gene matches: 4. This CDR3 comprises 12 residues. The chain's CDR3 is CASGSGIYEQYF. CDR3 coding DNA: TGTGCCAGCGGTAGCGGGATATACGAGCAGTACTTC.

The V gene is TRBV14, the J gene TRBJ1-3; D remains ambiguous. The CDR3 consists of 14 residues. Deletions cut 4 bases from V and 0 bases from J, with 7 bases between. The germline gives CDR1 SGHDN, CDR2 FVKESK. The CDR3 DNA is TGTGCCAGCAGCCCCGGGATCTCTGGAAACACCATATATTTT. As protein: CASSPGISGNTIYF.

This clonotype was seen only a few times. The chain uses TRBV29-1 and TRBJ1-1, with TRBD1 matching over 11 bases. V was pared by 6 bases and J by 0 bases, with 0 bases of the junction left unmatched. Germline lookup yields CDR1 SQVTM and CDR2 ANQGSEA. The CDR3 runs 13 residues. CDR3 sequence (DNA): TGCAGCGTGGACAGGGGGCTGAACACTGAAGCTTTCTTT. Protein product: CSVDRGLNTEAFF.

There are a few counts of this clonotype. V is TRBV28 and J is TRBJ1-1; D is unclear. Germline assignment: CDR1 MDHEN and CDR2 SYDVKM. Trimming cost V 4 bases and J 9 bases, with 9 bases left between them. CDR3 size: 11 residues. CDR3 protein: CASSSVSKAFF. The CDR3 DNA is TGTGCCAGCAGTTCCGTTTCTAAAGCTTTCTTT.

A word on this clonotype: Since a much larger clone is just one base distant, this may be a read error. Here the CDR3 omits its conserved ending phenylalanine or tryptophan, so a read error is the likely source. J is TRBJ2-3 and V is TRBV12-3 or TRBV12-4; TRBD1 agrees at 7 bases. J gave up 0 bases and V 5 bases, and 8 bases lay outside the gene matches. The length of the CDR3 is 16 residues. The CDR3 bases are TGTGCCAGCAGTCTAGAGACAGGGTACAGCACAGATACGCAGTATTCT. Amino acids: CASSLETGYSTDTQYS.

The chain couples TRBV7-3 to TRBJ1-6, with a tentative D call TRBD1 (5 bases). V lost 4 bases to trimming and J lost 4 bases, with 8 bases between them. CDR3 length: 14 amino acids. Germline lookup yields CDR1 SGHTA and CDR2 FQGTGA. CDR3 region: CASSSQGYNSPLHF. CDR3 nucleotide sequence: TGTGCCAGCAGCTCTCAGGGATATAATTCACCCCTCCACTTT.

This clonotype was recorded at least ten times. V and J are TRBV7-9 and TRBJ1-5, with 11 bases aligning to TRBD1. J gave up 0 bases and V 5 bases, and 6 bases lay outside the gene matches. Germline V gene data show CDR1 as SEHNR and CDR2 as FQNEAQ (reference sequence). The CDR3 totals 17 residues. The CDR3 reads CASSADRGRLSNQPQHF. The CDR3 coding sequence is TGTGCCAGCAGCGCGGACAGGGGGCGACTTAGCAATCAGCCCCAGCATTTT. The full variable domain, its missing parts supplied by reference TRBV7-9 and TRBJ1-5, is DTGVSQNPRHKITKRGQNVTFRCDPISEHNRLYWYRQTLGQGPEFLTYFQNEAQLEKSRLLSDRFSAERPKGSFSTLEIQRTEQGDSAMYLCASSADRGRLSNQPQHFGDGTRLSIL.

This clonotype has at least ten counts. This CDR3 is CASSFSRQPEAFF. Here the CDR3 DNA reads TGTGCCAGCAGCTTCTCCAGACAGCCTGAAGCTTTCTTT. The rearrangement joins TRBV7-2 to TRBJ1-1, with D possibly matching TRBD1 (5 bases). The CDR3 has 13 residues. Trimming left V 3 bases short and J 6 bases short, with 11 bases between. Germline V lookup: CDR1 SGHTA, CDR2 FQGNSA.

This clonotype was found many times. The J gene is TRBJ2-3, the V gene TRBV7-3, with D possibly being TRBD1 (5 bases). The CDR3 spans 15 residues. The germline CDR1 and CDR2 sequences are SGHTA and FQGTGA. V lost 4 bases and J 0 bases, leaving 11 bases between the germline ends. The DNA of the CDR3 is TGTGCCAGCAGCTCTCAGGGATCTAGCACAGATACGCAGTATTTT. Amino acid sequence: CASSSQGSSTDTQYF.

V is TRBV29-1 and J is TRBJ1-1, with D tentatively TRBD1 (5 bases). The CDR3 extends over 14 amino acids. Germline CDR1 SQVTM, CDR2 ANQGSEA. Deletions cut 3 bases from V and 4 bases from J, with 15 bases between. CDR3 nucleotides: TGCAGCGTTGAGCCGGGGTACCAGGGCACTGAAGCTTTCTTT. It translates to CSVEPGYQGTEAFF.

This clonotype was seen ten or more times. This chain links TRBV6-5 with TRBJ1-1, with D hard to call. This CDR3 is 14 amino acids long. V lost 5 bases, J lost 1 base, and 11 bases lay in between. The germline gives CDR1 MNHEY, CDR2 SVGAGI. CDR3 protein: CASSRTPSNTEAFF. The CDR3 DNA is TGTGCCAGCAGTCGGACCCCATCGAACACTGAAGCTTTCTTT.

This clonotype was counted only a few times. This rearrangement joins TRBV3-1 to TRBJ1-3, with D unclear. The germline gives CDR1 LGHDT, CDR2 YNNKEL (reference sequence). The CDR3 extends over 14 amino acids. Trimming left V 1 base short and J 4 bases short, with 8 bases between. CDR3 protein: CASSQGTEGNTIYF. The CDR3 coding sequence is TGTGCCAGCAGCCAAGGTACAGAAGGAAACACCATATATTTT.

This clonotype was seen a few times. One end of the junction varies from germline; a read error may be responsible. The chain is built from TRBV29-1 and TRBJ1-4; D perhaps matches TRBD1 (6 bases). This CDR3 has 15 amino acids. Per germline, CDR1 SQVTM and CDR2 ANQGSEA. The DNA for the CDR3 is TGCAGCGTTGAAGAGGACAGCGACCTTAATGGAAAACTGTTTTTT. Encoded protein: CSVEEDSDLNGKLFF. The full variable domain, its missing parts supplied by reference TRBV29-1 and TRBJ1-4, is SAVISQKPSRDICQRGTSLTIQCQVDSQVTMMFWYRQQPGQSLTLIATANQGSEATYESGFVIDKFPISRPNLTFSTLTVSNMSPEDSSIYLCSVEEDSDLNGKLFFGSGTQLSVL.

This clonotype was seen only a few times. The CDR3 coding sequence is TGTGCCAGCAGCCCAGGGACAGATCATTCACCCCTCCACTTT. It encodes CASSPGTDHSPLHF. This chain uses TRBV7-9 with TRBJ1-6; TRBD1 aligns across 7 bases. Germline V lookup: CDR1 SEHNR, CDR2 FQNEAQ (reference sequence). With 5 bases clipped from V and 8 bases from J, the junction kept 6 bases outside the gene matches. The CDR3 loop spans 14 amino acids.